This TCR beta chain was sequenced during a study of cytomegalovirus exposure and HLA in healthy donors. On the study more broadly: According to later analysis, the same platform produced the 120 or so validation and around 730 first-cohort repertoires.

Trimming took 5 bases from V and 5 from J, leaving 20 bases between them. The CDR3 is 16 amino acids. Germline CDR1 KGHSH, CDR2 LQKENI. A word on this clone: What it binds is unknown.

General study results and limits: Altogether, some 160 TCR beta chains were recorded as cytomegalovirus-associated. Cytomegalovirus status was reportedly diagnosed by the classifier with high specificity and sensitivity.

The repertoire was sequenced with immunoSEQ multiplex PCR; TCRdb's copy has only in-frame clones and lacks some. The sample records roughly 43,000 clones, around 90% being singletons. The study drew the donors from its roughly 110-subject validation cohort, separate from the roughly 670-subject first cohort. Material: PBMCs. The V gene is TRBV18, the J gene TRBJ2-3; possibly TRBD1 for D (7 bases). The origin of this receptor is a man between 18 and 29 years old in good health and CMV-seronegative. The CDR3, as DNA: TGTGCCAGCTCAAAGGGGGCGGGAATCCTCGGAGATACGCAGTATTTT. This codes for CASSKGAGILGDTQYF.